This passage covers 5 T cell receptor beta chains from one sample sequenced in a study of blood T cells in healthy people across ages. A second PCR, run for about 6 to 11 cycles, used a sample-barcoded 5' primer plus a J-beta primer mix. Via MiXCR, TCRdb re-called the 5' RACE reads, giving one row per CDR3 protein. The data show hundreds of thousands of distinct CDR3 sequences, roughly three fifths seen once. The sequenced sample was blood. These receptors all come from a man aged 40-50 years in good health.

V usage is TRBV6-2 or TRBV6-3 and J usage is TRBJ2-3, with D hard to call. Germline values: CDR1 MNHEY, CDR2 SVGEGT. The CDR3 length is 15 residues. Trimming removed 7 bases at V and 5 bases at J, with 19 bases between. The CDR3 region is CASTASDVTIDTQYF. DNA for the CDR3: TGTGCCAGCACCGCCTCCGACGTAACAATAGATACGCAGTATTTT.

This clonotype was recorded once. J is TRBJ2-3 and V is TRBV12-3 or TRBV12-4, with 11 bases that match TRBD1. V lost 5 bases to trimming and J lost 3 bases; unmatched junction nucleotides: 13. There are 18 residues in the CDR3. CDR3 nucleotide sequence: TGTGCCAGCAGTCCACAATTCTCCGGGACAGGGGGAACAGATACGCAGTATTTT. As protein: CASSPQFSGTGGTDTQYF.

There are a few counts of this clonotype. The V gene is TRBV12-3 or TRBV12-4, the J gene TRBJ2-3; unclear D gene. The CDR3 covers 13 residues. Trimming took 6 bases from V and 3 from J, leaving 10 bases between them. This CDR3 reads CASSPLLTDTQYF. The CDR3 region has the DNA TGTGCCAGCAGCCCTCTGTTAACAGATACGCAGTATTTT.

This clonotype was observed a handful of times. CDR3 in amino acids: CASTTLGASGRVQYF. CDR3 in DNA: TGTGCCAGCACCACACTCGGGGCTAGCGGGAGGGTGCAGTACTTC. V usage is TRBV6-2 or TRBV6-3 and J usage is TRBJ2-7, with TRBD2 matching over 12 bases. Germline loops: CDR1 MNHEY, CDR2 SVGEGT. The V and J ends lost 7 bases and 9 bases, in that order; junction bases with no gene match: 13. The CDR3 consists of 15 residues.

Notes on this clonotype: A much larger clonotype is one base distant, so this may be a read error. The gene calls are TRBV27 and TRBJ2-6; possible D gene TRBD1, 5 bases. Germline CDR1 reads MNHEY; CDR2 reads SMNVEV (reference sequence). V was trimmed by 4 bases and J by 0 bases, leaving 7 bases between them. CDR3 length: 15 residues. CDR3 region: CASSSGLSGANVLTF. The DNA of the CDR3 is TGTGCCAGCAGTTCAGGGCTCTCTGGGGCCAACGTCCTGACTTTC. The full variable domain, rest sourced from reference TRBV27 and TRBJ2-6, is EAQVTQNPRYLITVTGKKLTVTCSQNMNHEYMSWYRQDPGLGLRQIYYSMNVEVTDKGDVPEGYKVSRKEKRNFPLILESPSPNQTSLYFCASSSGLSGANVLTFGAGSRLTVL.